These T cell receptor beta chains were read from a single sample in a study of graft-versus-host responses after intestinal transplantation. Profiling relied on immunoSEQ multiplex PCR, and the TCRdb table lists in-frame clones only, not all of them. The table has 11,000 to 15,000 clones, approximately 33% seen once. The sequencing used alloreactive CD4+ T cells from a mixed lymphocyte reaction culture, collected before intestinal transplant. The receptors shown here come from a human patient who received an intestinal transplant. Each CDR3 is given with its conserved first and last residue. Fields, in order: V gene, clone size, D gene, J gene, CDR3 protein, CDR3 DNA. A D gene is named only where the DNA matches it firmly. Not all rows give a size; the values are once, few, many and, for expanded clones, a class.

TRBV28	-	-	TRBJ1-2	CASSLWSKLYGYTF	TGTGCCAGCAGTTTATGGTCTAAACTCTATGGCTACACCTTC
TRBV7-3	-	TRBD2	TRBJ2-1	CASSRYSGSVDNEQFF	TGTGCCAGCAGCCGATATAGCGGGAGCGTGGACAATGAGCAGTTCTTC
TRBV11-2	-	-	TRBJ1-1	CASSLFMAGIGTEAFF	TGTGCCAGCAGCTTATTTATGGCGGGGATAGGCACTGAAGCTTTCTTT
TRBV2	-	-	TRBJ2-5	CASSDRSYQETQYF	TGTGCCAGCTCGGACAGATCGTACCAAGAGACCCAGTACTTC
TRBV19	-	TRBD2	TRBJ2-2	CASSTLWASGSTGELFF	TGTGCCAGTAGTACTCTATGGGCTAGCGGGAGCACCGGGGAGCTGTTTTTT
TRBV4-1	-	TRBD2	TRBJ2-7	CASSQDRLAGANRGYEQYF	TGCGCCAGCAGCCAAGATCGGCTAGCGGGAGCAAATAGAGGGTACGAGCAGTACTTC
TRBV6-6	-	-	TRBJ2-3	CASRTSSTQYF	TGTGCCAGCAGGACCTCATCTACGCAGTATTTT
TRBV2	few	-	TRBJ1-1	CASSAQGANTEAFF	TGTGCCAGCAGTGCACAGGGCGCGAACACTGAAGCTTTCTTT
TRBV7-9	-	TRBD1	TRBJ2-5	CAVRRQGETQYF	TGTGCCGTCCGGAGACAGGGGGAGACCCAGTACTTC
TRBV2	few	TRBD1	TRBJ1-2	CASKEGQVYGGYTF	TGTGCCAGCAAAGAGGGACAGGTTTATGGTGGCTACACCTTC
TRBV7-6	few	-	TRBJ1-5	CASSLAGGERFPQHF	TGTGCCAGCAGCTTAGCAGGGGGAGAGCGGTTTCCCCAGCATTTT
TRBV9	-	TRBD1	TRBJ1-4	CASSSGRGGTNEKLFF	TGTGCCAGCAGCTCCGGCAGGGGGGGAACTAATGAAAAACTGTTTTTT
TRBV29-1	few	TRBD1	TRBJ1-1	CSVVVTGGTEAFF	TGCAGCGTTGTAGTGACAGGGGGCACTGAAGCTTTCTTT
TRBV5-4	-	-	TRBJ2-3	CASSFRTPYTQYF	TGTGCCAGCAGCTTCAGGACACCATATACGCAGTATTTT
TRBV6-6	-	-	TRBJ1-2	CASSYGNLGYTF	TGTGCCAGCAGTTACGGTAATCTTGGCTACACCTTC
TRBV2	few	TRBD1	TRBJ1-2	CASRGDRGGYTF	TGTGCCAGCAGAGGAGACAGGGGAGGCTACACCTTC
TRBV18	once	-	TRBJ2-2	CASSPIRGANTGELFF	TGTGCCAGCTCACCTATCAGGGGGGCGAACACCGGGGAGCTGTTTTTT
TRBV2	-	-	TRBJ2-1	CARRAYNEQFF	TGTGCCCGTCGGGCCTACAATGAGCAGTTCTTC
TRBV7-2	-	-	TRBJ2-3	CASEMGGERTDTQYF	TGTGCCAGCGAAATGGGGGGCGAGCGGACAGATACGCAGTATTTT
TRBV11-3	-	TRBD2	TRBJ2-3	CASSLGTSGRTDTQYF	TGTGCCAGCAGCTTAGGCACCAGCGGGAGAACTGATACGCAGTATTTT
TRBV7-9	few	-	TRBJ2-3	CASSLNGLPTQYF	TGTGCCAGCAGCTTAAACGGGCTTCCGACGCAGTATTTT
TRBV18	-	TRBD1	TRBJ1-2	CASSPTARGPTSGGYTF	TGTGCCAGCTCACCAACCGCCAGGGGGCCAACTAGCGGAGGCTACACCTTC
TRBV11-3	-	-	TRBJ2-1	CASNTDSDRTAVFSYNEQFF	TGTGCCAGCAACACGGACTCGGACCGCACCGCCGTCTTCTCCTACAATGAGCAGTTCTTC
TRBV9	-	TRBD1	TRBJ2-1	CARTSGGPYNEQFF	TGTGCCAGAACGTCAGGGGGACCCTACAATGAGCAGTTCTTC
TRBV7-2	-	-	TRBJ1-2	CASSFFTANYGYTF	TGTGCCAGCAGCTTCTTCACAGCTAACTATGGCTACACCTTC
TRBV4-3	-	-	TRBJ2-4	CASSQWGWAKNIQYF	TGCGCCAGCAGCCAATGGGGATGGGCCAAAAACATTCAGTACTTC
TRBV11-2	-	TRBD1	TRBJ1-5	CASSLGDRGTQPQHF	TGTGCCAGCAGCTTAGGGGACAGGGGAACTCAGCCCCAGCATTTT
TRBV28	-	-	TRBJ2-7	CASWAMGVWGEQYF	TGTGCCAGCTGGGCTATGGGCGTATGGGGCGAGCAGTACTTC
TRBV6-7	few	TRBD1	TRBJ2-1	CASSYGTGTQGGGEQFF	TGTGCCAGCAGTTACGGGACCGGGACGCAAGGGGGCGGGGAGCAGTTCTTC
TRBV6-5	once	-	TRBJ1-2	CASSGADYGYTF	TGTGCCAGCTCCGGGGCGGACTATGGCTACACCTTC
TRBV5-5	-	TRBD1	TRBJ1-6	CASSAGTGGFNSPLHF	TGTGCCAGCAGCGCCGGGACAGGGGGCTTTAATTCACCCCTCCACTTT
TRBV6-5	-	TRBD1	TRBJ2-7	CASRGQDRIDNEQYF	TGTGCCAGCAGAGGTCAGGACAGGATAGATAACGAGCAGTACTTC
TRBV5-8	few	TRBD2	TRBJ2-7	CASRSNRGTSDLYEQYF	TGTGCCAGCAGATCTAACCGGGGGACTAGCGATCTCTACGAGCAGTACTTC
TRBV4-2	-	-	TRBJ1-2	CASSLGGTARSYTF	TGTGCCAGCAGCTTGGGGGGGACGGCCCGTAGCTACACCTTC
TRBV5-1	few	TRBD1	TRBJ1-1	CASSLYGQGNTEAFF	TGCGCCAGCAGCTTGTACGGACAGGGGAACACTGAAGCTTTCTTT
TRBV4-2	-	-	TRBJ1-4	CASSQDFFPAGSEGFEEKLFF	TGTGCCAGCAGCCAAGATTTTTTTCCCGCGGGCTCAGAGGGGTTCGAGGAAAAACTGTTTTTT
TRBV2	-	-	TRBJ1-5	CASSSDLSNQPQHF	TGTGCCAGCAGTAGCGACCTAAGCAATCAGCCCCAGCATTTT
TRBV28	-	TRBD1	TRBJ1-2	CASSLRTGSGYTF	TGTGCCAGCAGTTTAAGGACAGGCAGTGGCTACACCTTC
TRBV5-7	-	-	TRBJ1-1	CASSSLVRQMNTEAFF	TGTGCCAGCAGCTCCTTGGTCCGACAAATGAACACTGAAGCTTTCTTT
TRBV6-6	few	-	TRBJ2-7	CASSRQVTSYEQYF	TGTGCCAGCAGTCGACAGGTGACATCCTACGAGCAGTACTTC